This record covers a single T cell receptor beta chain. The sample is drawn from a study of CD8+ T cells in alopecia areata. Study as a whole: Affected scalp percentage determined the severity score of treated patients.

Documented treatment: oral pan-JAK inhibitor, 5-10 mg twice daily. As part of sample collection, lesional scalp punch biopsies and peripheral blood were taken from alopecia areata patients. Extracted RNA was reverse transcribed, and the resulting cDNA served as sequencing template. Assay: immunoSEQ multiplex PCR; the TCRdb copy retains only in-frame clones and omits some. The sample records under 150,000 clones, roughly four fifths being singletons. Germline-derived CDR1 and CDR2 are MNHEY and SMNVEV (reference sequence). The CDR3 spans 14 residues. V was cut by 1 base and J by 3 bases, with 9 bases left in between.

This chain joins TRBV27 and TRBJ1-1; the D gene is possibly TRBD1 (5 bases). Sample: CD8+ T cells sorted from blood, taken at week 4, from a patient treated with tofacitinib. The source of this sequence is a human donor with alopecia areata. The DNA of the CDR3 is TGTGCCAGCAGTTTATTATGGGGGGACACTGAAGCTTTCTTT. Amino acids: CASSLLWGDTEAFF.